This entry is about one T cell receptor (beta chain). What this receptor recognizes is not known. No clone much larger than this one lies a single base away; base qualities are absent. These data come from a study of blood T cells in healthy people across ages (dated by TCRdb to the mid-2010s). About the full investigation: Template switching captured roughly one uniquely barcoded TCR beta cDNA molecule per two T cells in model experiments. Donors were grouped into four age groups: young (average about 15 years), middle-aged (39), aged (around 62) and long-lived (about 90). The study analyzed two additional independent replicas of 1 million unique cDNA reads from the same blood draw for two donors, one aged 18 to 30 and one aged 80 or older. Using deep sequencing normalized with unique cDNA molecular identifiers, the study measured how TCR beta repertoire diversity changes with age. To avoid experimental bias, donors of different ages were distributed randomly across sequencing lanes. On the study overall, not on this receptor specifically: Donor CMV infection status was unknown, potentially confounding age-related changes in expanded clonotypes. The percentage of naive T cells measured by flow cytometry correlated strongly with observed TCR beta diversity. Since profiling was done on bulk unsorted PBMCs, naive and antigen-experienced compartments could not be conclusively compared. The long-lived group showed more naive CD4+ T cells, fewer expanded clones and increased TCR diversity than the aged group, suggesting age selection. Observed TCR beta diversity per million T cells fell roughly linearly with age, and a significant reduction was already apparent by age around 40. Estimates of total diversity based on one million sequenced T cells were considered lower bounds and underestimates.

Library preparation was by 5' RACE. The sample was run on an Illumina HiSeq 2500. A second PCR of roughly 6 to 11 cycles was performed with a sample-barcoded 5' primer and a J-beta primer mix. Each TCR beta cDNA molecule received a unique molecular identifier from a template-switch 5' adaptor carrying 12 random nucleotides. Each sample yielded at least 3 million CDR3-containing paired-end reads. First-strand cDNA synthesis was performed from all RNA using the Mint cDNA synthesis kit, with priming by a TRBC-specific oligonucleotide. All cDNA was treated with uracil-DNA glycosylase and then went through a first 18-cycle PCR with the universal primers M1SS and BC2_uni_R. The authors' pipeline ran thus. Each sample was normalized by randomly selecting 1 million high-quality reads, each carrying a distinct molecular identifier. Instead of being binned into consensus sequences, reads that shared molecular identifiers were thrown out. MiTCR, with a Q25 quality threshold and the strictest error-elimination algorithm, was used for CDR3 identification, clonotype clustering and error correction. A nonparametric unseen species model with Euler transformation was used to estimate lower-bound total TCR beta diversity. TCRdb reprocessed the public reads (quality trimming at Q25 with fastp, clone calling with MiXCR) and kept in-frame beta chains. Each CDR3 protein gets just one entry, which takes the most common genes and DNA from the rows behind it. The authors' filters were not applied to this entry. Within this sample are fewer than 800,000 distinct CDR3 sequences, with roughly 32% of them counted one time only. Clones ranked in the top ten supply 15% of the sample.

Donors were about 36 systemically healthy Caucasian individuals from Russia aged roughly 6 to 90 years. Each donor gave around 9.8 milliliters of peripheral blood, collected into EDTA-treated Vacutainer tubes. PBMCs were isolated by Ficoll-Paque density-gradient centrifugation, with at least 6 million obtained per sample. Trizol reagent was used to extract total RNA from PBMCs, with at least 6 micrograms per sample. For every donor, flow cytometry on a PBMC aliquot measured the percentage of naive CD45RAhigh/CD27high T cells. The receptor was derived from a woman of 80 years or more in good health. Donor details come from another sample of the same person, matched by shared clones. The specimen was blood.

The encoded CDR3 is CASSLPSGGSREQYF. The DNA is as follows: TGCGCCAGCAGCTTACCCTCAGGGGGCTCGAGGGAGCAGTACTTC. The V and J genes are TRBV5-1 and TRBJ2-7, and TRBD1 matches 8 of the central bases. Trimming leaves V shorter by 2 bases and J shorter by 7 bases, with the junction holding 11 bases beyond the gene matches. The CDR3 measures 15 amino acids from cysteine to phenylalanine. The only DNA kept is the CDR3, 45 bases in frame from the first base. The germline V gene provides CDR1 SGHRS and CDR2 YFSETQ. The full variable domain, completed from the reference TRBV5-1 and TRBJ2-7 proteins outside the CDR3, reads KAGVTQTPRYLIKTRGQQVTLSCSPISGHRSVSWYQQTPGQGLQFLFEYFSETQRNKGNFPGRFSGRQFSNSRSEMNVSTLELGDSALYLCASSLPSGGSREQYFGPGTRLTVT.